This T cell receptor (beta chain) was profiled in a study of cytomegalovirus exposure and HLA in healthy donors. The CDR3 spans 16 residues. Unmatched junction bases numbered 2, after V lost 0 bases and J lost 2 bases. In germline, CDR1 is MGHRA, CDR2 YSYEKL. PCR used 60 Vbeta primers and 13 Jbeta primers. The data were produced by immunoSEQ multiplex PCR, yet TCRdb's version contains in-frame clones alone and is incomplete. The data show 150,000 or so clones, 72% seen once. Study outcomes and limitations: When the data were analyzed later, several of the most significant clusters appeared to be linked to common viral pathogens.

Concerning this clone: Its antigen is unknown.

The rearrangement uses TRBV4-1 and TRBJ2-3; TRBD1 matches 10 bases. Sequencing was done on a sample of PBMCs. This TCR derives from a human donor in good health. This CDR3 is CASSQERQGATDTQYF. The CDR3 DNA follows: TGCGCCAGCAGCCAAGAAAGACAGGGGGCCACAGATACGCAGTATTTT.